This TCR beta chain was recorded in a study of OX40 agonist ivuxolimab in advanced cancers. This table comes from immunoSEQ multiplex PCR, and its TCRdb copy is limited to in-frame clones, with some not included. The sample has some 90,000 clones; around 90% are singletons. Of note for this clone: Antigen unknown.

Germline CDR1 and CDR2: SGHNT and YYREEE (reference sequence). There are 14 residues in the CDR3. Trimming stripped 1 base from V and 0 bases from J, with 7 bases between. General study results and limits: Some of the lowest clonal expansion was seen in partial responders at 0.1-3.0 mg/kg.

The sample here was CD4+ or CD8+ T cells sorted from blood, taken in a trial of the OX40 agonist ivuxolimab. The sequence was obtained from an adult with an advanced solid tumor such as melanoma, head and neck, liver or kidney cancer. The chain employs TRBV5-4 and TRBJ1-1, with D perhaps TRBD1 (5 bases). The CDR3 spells CASSLRGMNTEAFF. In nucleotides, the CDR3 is TGTGCCAGCAGCTTGCGGGGGATGAACACTGAAGCTTTCTTT.